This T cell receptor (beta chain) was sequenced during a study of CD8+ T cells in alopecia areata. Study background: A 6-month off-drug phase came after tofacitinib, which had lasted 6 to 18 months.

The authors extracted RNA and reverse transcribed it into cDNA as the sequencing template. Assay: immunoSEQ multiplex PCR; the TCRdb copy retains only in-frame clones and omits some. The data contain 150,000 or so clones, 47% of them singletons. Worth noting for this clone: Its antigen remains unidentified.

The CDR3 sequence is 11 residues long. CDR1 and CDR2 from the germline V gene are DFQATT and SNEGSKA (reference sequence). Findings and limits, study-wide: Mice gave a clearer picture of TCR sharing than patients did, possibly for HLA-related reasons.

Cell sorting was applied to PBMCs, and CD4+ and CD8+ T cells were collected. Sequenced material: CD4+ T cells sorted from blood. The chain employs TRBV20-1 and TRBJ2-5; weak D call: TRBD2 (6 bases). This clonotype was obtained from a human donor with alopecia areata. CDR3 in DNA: TGCACCGTGGGGCGGGGAGAGACCCAGTACTTC. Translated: CTVGRGETQYF.